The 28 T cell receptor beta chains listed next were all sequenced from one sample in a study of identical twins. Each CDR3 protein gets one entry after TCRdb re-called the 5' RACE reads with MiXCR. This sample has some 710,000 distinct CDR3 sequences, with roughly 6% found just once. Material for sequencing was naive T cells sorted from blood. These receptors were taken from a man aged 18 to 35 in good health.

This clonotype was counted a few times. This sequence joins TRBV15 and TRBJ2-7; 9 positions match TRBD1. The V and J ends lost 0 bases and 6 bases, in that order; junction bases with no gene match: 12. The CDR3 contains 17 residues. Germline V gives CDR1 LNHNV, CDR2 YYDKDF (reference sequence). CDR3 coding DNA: TGTGCCACCAGCAGAGACCTTAGGACAGGGGAATCTCGCGAGCAGTACTTC. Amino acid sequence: CATSRDLRTGESREQYF.

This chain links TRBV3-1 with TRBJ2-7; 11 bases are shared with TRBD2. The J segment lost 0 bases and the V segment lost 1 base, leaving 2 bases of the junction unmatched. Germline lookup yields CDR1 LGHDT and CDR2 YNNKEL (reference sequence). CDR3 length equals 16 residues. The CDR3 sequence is CASSQVAGGSSYEQYF. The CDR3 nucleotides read TGTGCCAGCAGCCAAGTAGCGGGAGGGAGCTCCTACGAGCAGTACTTC.

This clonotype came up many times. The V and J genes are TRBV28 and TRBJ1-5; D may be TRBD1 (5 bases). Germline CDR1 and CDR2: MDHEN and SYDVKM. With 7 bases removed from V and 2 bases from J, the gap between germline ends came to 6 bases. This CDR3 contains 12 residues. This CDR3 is CASTGRNQPQHF. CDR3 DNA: TGTGCCAGCACAGGGCGCAATCAGCCCCAGCATTTT.

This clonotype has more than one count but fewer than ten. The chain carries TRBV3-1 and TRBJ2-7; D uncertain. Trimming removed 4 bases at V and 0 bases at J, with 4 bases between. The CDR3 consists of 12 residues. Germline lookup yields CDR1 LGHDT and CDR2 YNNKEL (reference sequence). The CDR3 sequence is CASSRLSYEQYF. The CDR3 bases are TGTGCCAGCAGCCGCCTCTCCTACGAGCAGTACTTC.

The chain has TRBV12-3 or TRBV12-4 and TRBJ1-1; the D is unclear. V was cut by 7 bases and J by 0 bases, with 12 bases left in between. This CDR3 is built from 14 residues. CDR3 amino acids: CASTKGAVNTEAFF. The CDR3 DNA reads TGTGCCAGCACCAAGGGTGCAGTGAACACTGAAGCTTTCTTT.

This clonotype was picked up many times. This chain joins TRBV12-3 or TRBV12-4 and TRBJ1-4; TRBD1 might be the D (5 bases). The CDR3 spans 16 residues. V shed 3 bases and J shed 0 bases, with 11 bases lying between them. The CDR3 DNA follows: TGTGCCAGCAGTTTGGAGGGGTGGGCAACTAATGAAAAACTGTTTTTT. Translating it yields CASSLEGWATNEKLFF.

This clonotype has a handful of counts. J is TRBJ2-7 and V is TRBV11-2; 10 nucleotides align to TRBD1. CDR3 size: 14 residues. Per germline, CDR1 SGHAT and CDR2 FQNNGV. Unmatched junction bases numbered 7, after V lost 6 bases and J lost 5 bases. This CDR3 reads CASRLPGQGNEQYF. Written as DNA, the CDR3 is TGTGCCAGCAGACTACCGGGACAGGGGAACGAGCAGTACTTC.

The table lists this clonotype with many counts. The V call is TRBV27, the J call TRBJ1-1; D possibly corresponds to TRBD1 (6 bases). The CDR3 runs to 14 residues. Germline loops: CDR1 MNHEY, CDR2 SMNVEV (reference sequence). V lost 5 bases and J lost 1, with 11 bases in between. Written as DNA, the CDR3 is TGTGCCAGCAGTCCTCGGACAGCGAACACTGAAGCTTTCTTT. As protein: CASSPRTANTEAFF.

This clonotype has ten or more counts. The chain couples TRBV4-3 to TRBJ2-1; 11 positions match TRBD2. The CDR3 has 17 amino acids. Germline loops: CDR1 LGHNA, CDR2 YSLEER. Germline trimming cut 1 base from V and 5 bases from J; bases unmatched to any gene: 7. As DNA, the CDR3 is TGCGCCAGCAGCCAAGGTCGAGGGACTAGCGGAGACAATGAGCAGTTCTTC. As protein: CASSQGRGTSGDNEQFF.

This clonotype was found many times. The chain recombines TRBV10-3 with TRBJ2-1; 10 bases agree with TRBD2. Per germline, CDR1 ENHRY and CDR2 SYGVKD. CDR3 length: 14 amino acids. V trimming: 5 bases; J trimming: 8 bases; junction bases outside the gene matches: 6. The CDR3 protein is CAISSTSGTYEQFF. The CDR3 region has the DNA TGTGCCATCAGTTCAACTAGCGGGACGTATGAGCAGTTCTTC.

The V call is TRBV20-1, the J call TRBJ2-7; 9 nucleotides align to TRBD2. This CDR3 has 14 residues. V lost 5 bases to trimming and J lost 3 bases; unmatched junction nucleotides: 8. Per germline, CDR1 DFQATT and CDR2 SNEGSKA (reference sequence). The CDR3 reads CSAWEAGGFYEQYF. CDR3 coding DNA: TGCAGTGCTTGGGAGGCGGGAGGGTTCTACGAGCAGTACTTC.

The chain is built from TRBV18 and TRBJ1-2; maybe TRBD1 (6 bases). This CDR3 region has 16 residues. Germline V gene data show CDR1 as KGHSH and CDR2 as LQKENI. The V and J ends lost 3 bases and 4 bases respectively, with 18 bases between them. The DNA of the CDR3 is TGTGCCAGCTCACCCCCGGGAGGGGGGGCTACCTATGGCTACACCTTC. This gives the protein CASSPPGGGATYGYTF.

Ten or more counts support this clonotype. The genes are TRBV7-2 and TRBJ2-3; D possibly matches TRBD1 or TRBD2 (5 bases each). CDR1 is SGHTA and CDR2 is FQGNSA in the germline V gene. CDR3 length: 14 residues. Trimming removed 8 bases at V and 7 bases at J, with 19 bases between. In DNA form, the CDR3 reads TGTGCCAGCTTCCGAACGAGCGAGGGACATACGCAGTATTTT. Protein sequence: CASFRTSEGHTQYF.

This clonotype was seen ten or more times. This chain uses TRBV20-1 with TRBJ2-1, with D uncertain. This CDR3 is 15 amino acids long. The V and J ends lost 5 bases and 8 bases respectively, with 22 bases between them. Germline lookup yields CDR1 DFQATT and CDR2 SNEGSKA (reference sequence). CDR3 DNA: TGCAGTGCTCATTCTAGGAGTGCCTCGAGCGATGAGCAGTTCTTC. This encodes CSAHSRSASSDEQFF.

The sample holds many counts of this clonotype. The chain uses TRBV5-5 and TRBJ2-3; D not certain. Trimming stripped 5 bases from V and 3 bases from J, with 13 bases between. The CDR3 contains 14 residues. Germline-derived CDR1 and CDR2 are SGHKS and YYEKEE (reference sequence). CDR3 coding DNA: TGTGCCAGCAGAGCCGCCGGTAGGACAGATACGCAGTATTTT. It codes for CASRAAGRTDTQYF.

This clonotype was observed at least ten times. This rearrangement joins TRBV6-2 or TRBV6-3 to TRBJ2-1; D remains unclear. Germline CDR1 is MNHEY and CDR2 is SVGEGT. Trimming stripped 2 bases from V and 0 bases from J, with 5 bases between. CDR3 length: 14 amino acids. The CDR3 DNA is TGTGCCAGCAGTTACCCTAACTCCTACAATGAGCAGTTCTTC. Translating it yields CASSYPNSYNEQFF.

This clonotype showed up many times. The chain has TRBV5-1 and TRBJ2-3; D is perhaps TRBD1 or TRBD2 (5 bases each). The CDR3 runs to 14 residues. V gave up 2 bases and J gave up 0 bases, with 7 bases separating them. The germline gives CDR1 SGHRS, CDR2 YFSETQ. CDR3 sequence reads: CASSFWGSTDTQYF. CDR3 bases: TGCGCCAGCAGCTTCTGGGGGAGCACAGATACGCAGTATTTT.

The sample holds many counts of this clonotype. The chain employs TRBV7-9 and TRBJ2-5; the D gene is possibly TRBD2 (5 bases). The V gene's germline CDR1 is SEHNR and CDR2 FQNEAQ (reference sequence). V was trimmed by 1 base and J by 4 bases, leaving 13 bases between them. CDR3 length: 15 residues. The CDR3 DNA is TGTGCCAGCAGCTTAGTCGTCAGCGGAGCAGAGACCCAGTACTTC. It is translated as CASSLVVSGAETQYF.

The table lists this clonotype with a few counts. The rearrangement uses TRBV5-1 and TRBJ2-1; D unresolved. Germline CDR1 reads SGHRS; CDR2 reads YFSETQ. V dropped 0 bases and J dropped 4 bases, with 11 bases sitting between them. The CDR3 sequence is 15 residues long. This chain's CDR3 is CASSLDSGFYNEQFF. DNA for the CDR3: TGCGCCAGCAGCTTGGATAGTGGGTTTTACAATGAGCAGTTCTTC.

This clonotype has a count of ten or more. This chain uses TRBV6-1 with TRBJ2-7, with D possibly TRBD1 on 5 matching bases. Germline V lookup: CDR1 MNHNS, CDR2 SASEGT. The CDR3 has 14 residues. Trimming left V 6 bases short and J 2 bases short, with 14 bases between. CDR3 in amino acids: CASRSREMPYEQYV. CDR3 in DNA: TGTGCCAGCAGGAGCAGGGAAATGCCCTACGAGCAGTACGTC.

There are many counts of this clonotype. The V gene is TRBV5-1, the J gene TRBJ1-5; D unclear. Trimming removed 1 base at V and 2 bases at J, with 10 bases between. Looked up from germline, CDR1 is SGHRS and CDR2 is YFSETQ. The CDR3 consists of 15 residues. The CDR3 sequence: CASSLTGMRNQPQHF. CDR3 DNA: TGCGCCAGCAGCTTGACTGGGATGCGCAATCAGCCCCAGCATTTT.

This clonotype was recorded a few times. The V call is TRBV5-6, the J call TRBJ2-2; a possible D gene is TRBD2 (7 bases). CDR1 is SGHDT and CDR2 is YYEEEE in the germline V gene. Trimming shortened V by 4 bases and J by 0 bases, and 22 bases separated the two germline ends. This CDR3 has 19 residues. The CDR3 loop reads CASSLGGRGPTANTGELFF. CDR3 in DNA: TGTGCCAGCAGCCTGGGGGGGCGGGGGCCGACGGCGAACACCGGGGAGCTGTTTTTT.

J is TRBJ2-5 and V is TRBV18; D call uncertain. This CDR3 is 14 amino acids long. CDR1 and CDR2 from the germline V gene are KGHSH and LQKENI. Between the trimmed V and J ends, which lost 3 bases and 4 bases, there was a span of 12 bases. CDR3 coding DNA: TGTGCCAGCTCACCGCCAAGCCTCAGAGAGACCCAGTACTTC. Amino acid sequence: CASSPPSLRETQYF.

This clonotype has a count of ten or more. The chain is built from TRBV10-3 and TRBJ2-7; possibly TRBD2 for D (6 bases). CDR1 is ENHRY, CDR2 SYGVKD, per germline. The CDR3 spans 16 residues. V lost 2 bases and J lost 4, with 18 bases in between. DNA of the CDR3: TGTGCCATCAGTGAGCCCGGGACTCCGCTTCCTTACGAGCAGTACTTC. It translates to CAISEPGTPLPYEQYF.

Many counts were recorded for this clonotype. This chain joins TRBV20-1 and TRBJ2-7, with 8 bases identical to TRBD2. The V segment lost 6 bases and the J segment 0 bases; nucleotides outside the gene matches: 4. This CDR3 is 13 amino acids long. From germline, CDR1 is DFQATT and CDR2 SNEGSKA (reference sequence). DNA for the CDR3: TGCAGTGCCCTGACTAGCGCCTCCTACGAGCAGTACTTC. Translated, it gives CSALTSASYEQYF.

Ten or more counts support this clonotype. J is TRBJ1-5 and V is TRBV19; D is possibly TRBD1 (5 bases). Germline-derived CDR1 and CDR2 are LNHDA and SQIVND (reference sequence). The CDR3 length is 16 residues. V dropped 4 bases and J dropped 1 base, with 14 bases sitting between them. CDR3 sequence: CASSTRDEWSNQPQHF. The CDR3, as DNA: TGTGCCAGTAGTACCCGGGACGAGTGGAGCAATCAGCCCCAGCATTTT.

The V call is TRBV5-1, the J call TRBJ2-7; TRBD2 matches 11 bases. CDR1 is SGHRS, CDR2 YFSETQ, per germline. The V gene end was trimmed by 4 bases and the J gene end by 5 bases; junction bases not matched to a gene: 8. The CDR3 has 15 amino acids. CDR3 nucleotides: TGCGCCAGCAGCCCAGTAGCGGGAGGGGGAAACGAGCAGTACTTC. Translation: CASSPVAGGGNEQYF.

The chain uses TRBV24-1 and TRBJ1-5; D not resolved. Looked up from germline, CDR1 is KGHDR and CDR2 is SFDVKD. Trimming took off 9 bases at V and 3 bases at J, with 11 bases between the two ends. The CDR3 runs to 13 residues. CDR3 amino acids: CATSGRNNQPQHF. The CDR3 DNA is TGTGCCACCTCTGGACGGAACAATCAGCCCCAGCATTTT.